This T cell receptor beta chain originates from a study of glioma-infiltrating T cells. Study as a whole: Presurgical dexamethasone in glioma patients lasted six or fewer days.

A remark on this clonotype: Its antigen remains unknown. Just one base apart from a much larger clone, this may be a read error.

The V gene's germline CDR1 is SQVTM and CDR2 ANQGSEA. This CDR3 has 10 amino acids. The iRepertoire nested amplicon-rescue multiplex PCR amplified TCR alpha and beta CDR3s from RNA. One entry per CDR3 protein results from TCRdb running MiXCR on the multiplex PCR reads. Among about 400,000 distinct CDR3 sequences listed, approximately 42% were seen once. General observations from the study: Signature shared blood CDR3 motifs were enriched in low-divergence and depleted in high-divergence patients.

The clonotype was recovered from a human donor with low-grade glioma or glioblastoma, undergoing nonglioma brain surgery, or in good health (not recorded which). This chain joins TRBV29-1 and TRBJ2-7, with D uncertain. Sequenced: glioma tissue, nonneoplastic brain tissue, or PBMCs (not recorded which). The CDR3 nucleotides read TGCAGCGTTGGCTCCTACAAGCAGTACTTC. Translated: CSVGSYKQYF.